This paragraph covers one T cell receptor beta chain sequence. No antigen is known for it. No much larger clone is present one base from it, and per-base qualities are unavailable. The donors were healthy, HIV-negative adults with no recently reported acute infections or vaccinations. Every donor was a Caucasian adult living in Nashville, Tennessee, USA. CD4+ T cells were enriched by magnetic negative selection; naive cells were then positively selected on CD45RA, and the negative fraction formed the memory subset. After blood collection by leukapheresis, PBMCs were isolated using Ficoll-Histopaque density gradient centrifugation and then cryopreserved in the vapor phase of liquid nitrogen. Purity and quantity of every magnetically sorted T cell population were checked by analytical flow cytometry. Genomic DNA was isolated from every sorted fraction and measured by UV absorbance on a Nanodrop 2000c.

The data derive from a study of shared clonotypes between healthy human individuals (dated by TCRdb to between 2020 and 2021). With respect to the entire study: A couple of women and three men aged 18 to 49 years were included in the cohort. Per donor, three plates each were used for CD4 naive and CD4 memory, two for CD8 naive, and one for CD8 memory. To estimate repertoire size and how much clonotypes are shared between individuals, the study performed deep sequencing of blood TCR repertoires from about five healthy adults. Libraries were prepared and TCR repertoires were sequenced by different laboratories using diverse techniques, in order to increase sequencing depth and limit assay-specific biases. Per donor, leukapheresis produced somewhere between about 0.9 and 9 billion PBMCs. Overall study results and their limits: Pairwise subsampling led to the expectation that sequencing depth would affect the degree of clonotype sharing among donors. Naive subsets generally had larger estimated clonotype richness than memory subsets did. Sampling was restricted to blood, and TCR repertoires in tissues likely differ from the TCR repertoires found in blood. Because the study included only a small number of donors, the genetic and exposure-history diversity represented was limited. Higher generation probabilities were observed for clonotypes shared by all four sorted-subset donors than for non-shared clonotypes. When four donors were compared, the shared fraction of clonotypes was around 4.6% for naive CD4, around 4% for naive CD8, 2.3% for memory CD4, and 0.4% for memory CD8. Rarefaction of sorted-subset datasets indicated incomplete sequencing despite the large sequencing depth.

TCR CDR3 regions were amplified from genomic DNA by multiplex PCR using the deep immunoSEQ assay. For each cell subset, the extracted genomic DNA was distributed evenly across all wells of several immunoSEQ 96-well plates, and each plate served as one replicate. For sorted subsets, around 200 ng genomic DNA, equal to some 28,000 T cell genomes, was loaded into each replicate PCR. Purified libraries were measured with a Qubit 3.0 fluorometer, size-checked on a Bioanalyzer 2100, and measured again with the KAPA Library Quantification kit. A separate single-read 150-cycle Illumina NextSeq 550 flow cell was used to sequence each immunoSEQ 96-well plate. As for the authors' bioinformatics: The immunoSEQ output contained only junctional sequences without quality scores, so filtering could not match that applied to full-length reads. To assign V/J genes and CDR3, sequences were annotated against IMGT germline references using PyIR, a Python wrapper for IgBLAST v1.9. Any read was removed if the V/J assignment was weak (E-value above 1e-6), the CDR3 was missing, or the read contained stop codons, out-of-frame junctions, or ambiguous translated residues. V3J clonotypes were defined as sequences sharing the same inferred V gene, J gene, and CDR3 amino acid sequence. Percentage overlap between repertoires was calculated by dividing the number of shared unique clonotypes by the size of the smaller repertoire. Richness of each repertoire was evaluated using RTK rarefaction, the Chao1 estimator, and Recon v2.1 estimates of unobserved clonotypes. Generation probabilities for all TCRbeta clonotypes obtained by the gDNA method from a handful of donors were computed using OLGA. The table was pulled from immuneACCESS by TCRdb, which kept in-frame rearrangements only. Such tables lose some clones; where checked, under half of the loss comes from unresolved V genes, and the rest has no known cause. That table gives V, J and clone size, and the DNA gave D and trimming. This sample comprises over a million clones, roughly 70% of them detected only once. The ten largest account for around 1.4% of the sample.

For CDR1 and CDR2, the germline V gene lists SNHLY and FYNNEI. CDR3 length: 15 amino acids, cysteine to phenylalanine. Of the read, only the CDR3 DNA is kept; its 45 bases are in frame from base 1. V lost 5 bases and J lost 2 bases, and the count of bases not matched to a germline gene is 3. This clonotype originated in a young man in good health. The specimen sequenced was memory CD4+ T cells sorted from blood. The cell subset or site tag for this specimen amounts to: CD45RA-negative fraction. The chain was built from TRBV2 and TRBJ1-5, and TRBD1 matches 10 of the central bases. The sequenced DNA is TGTGCCAGCAGTAGAGGGACAGGGGGCAATCAGCCCCAGCATTTT. This is translated as CASSRGTGGNQPQHF.